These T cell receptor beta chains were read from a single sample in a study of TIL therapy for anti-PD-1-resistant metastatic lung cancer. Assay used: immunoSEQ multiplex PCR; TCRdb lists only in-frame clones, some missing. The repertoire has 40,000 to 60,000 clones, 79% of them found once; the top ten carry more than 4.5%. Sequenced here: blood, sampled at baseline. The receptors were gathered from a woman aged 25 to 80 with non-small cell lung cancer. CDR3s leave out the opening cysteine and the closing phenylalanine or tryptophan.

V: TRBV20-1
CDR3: SASSGELF

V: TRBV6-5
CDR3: ASSREEFGNTEAF

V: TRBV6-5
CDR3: ASRRTGSEQY

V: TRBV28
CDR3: ATVSGGLAKNIQY

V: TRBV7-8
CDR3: ASSQQAGGLSGETQY

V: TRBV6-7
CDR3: ASSYQQGQPQH

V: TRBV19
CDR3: ASSKGDTEAF

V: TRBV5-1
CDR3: ASSLTRQGKTEAF

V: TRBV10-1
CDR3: ASSPLDRSFSYNEQF

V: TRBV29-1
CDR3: SVARQGFNEKLF

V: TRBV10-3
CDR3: AISESSSGVFTGELF

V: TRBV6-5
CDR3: ASSTQGASTEAF

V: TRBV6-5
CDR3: ASSRGSGNTIY

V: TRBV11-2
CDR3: ASSLGQNNYGYT

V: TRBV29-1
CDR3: SVEGQGVYGYT

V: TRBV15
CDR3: ATSRDRNGRNEQF

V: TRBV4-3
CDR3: ASSQLGGTDTQY

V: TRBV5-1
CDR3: ASSPGQGNQPQH

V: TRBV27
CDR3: ASSPDPRFGWDEQF

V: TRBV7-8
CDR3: ASSLNRRRGRTDTQY

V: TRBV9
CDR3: ASNEGGHTDTQY

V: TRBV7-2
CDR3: ASGGQSTDTQY

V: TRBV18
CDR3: ASSRSYSASSYEQY

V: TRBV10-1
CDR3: ASSDDLTGEKQF

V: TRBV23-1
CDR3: ASSQPGQGYNEQF

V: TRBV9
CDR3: ASSETVFNEQF

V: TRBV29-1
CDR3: SVEDRAGGSTDTQY

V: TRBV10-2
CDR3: AGLAGNTGELF

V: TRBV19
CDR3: ASSISRDYNSPLH

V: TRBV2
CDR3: ASSDPVENTEAF

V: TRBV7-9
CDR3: ASSPGTGVTNEKLF